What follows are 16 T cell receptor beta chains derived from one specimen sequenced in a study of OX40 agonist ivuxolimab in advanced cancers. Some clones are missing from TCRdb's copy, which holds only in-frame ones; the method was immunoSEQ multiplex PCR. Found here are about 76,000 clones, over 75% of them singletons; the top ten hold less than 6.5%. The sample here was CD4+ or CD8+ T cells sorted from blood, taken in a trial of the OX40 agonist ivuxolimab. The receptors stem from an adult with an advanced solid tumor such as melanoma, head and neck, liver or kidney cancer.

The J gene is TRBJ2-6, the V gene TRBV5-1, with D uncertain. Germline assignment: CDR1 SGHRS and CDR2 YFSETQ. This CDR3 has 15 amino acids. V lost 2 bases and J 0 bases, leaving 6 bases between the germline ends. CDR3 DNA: TGCGCCAGCAGCTTAGATATCTCTGGGGCCAACGTCCTGACTTTC. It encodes CASSLDISGANVLTF.

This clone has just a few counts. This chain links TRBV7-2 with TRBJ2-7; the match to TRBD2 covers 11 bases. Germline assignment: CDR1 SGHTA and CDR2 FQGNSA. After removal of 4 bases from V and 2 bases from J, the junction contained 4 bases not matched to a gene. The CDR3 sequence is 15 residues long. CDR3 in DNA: TGTGCCAGCAGCTCGAATAGCGGGGGGGCCTACGAGCAGTACTTC. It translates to CASSSNSGGAYEQYF. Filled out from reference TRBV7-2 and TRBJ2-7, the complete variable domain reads GAGVSQSPSNKVTEKGKDVELRCDPISGHTALYWYRQSLGQGLEFLIYFQGNSAPDKSGLPSDRFSAERTGGSVSTLTIQRTQQEDSAVYLCASSSNSGGAYEQYFGPGTRLTVT.

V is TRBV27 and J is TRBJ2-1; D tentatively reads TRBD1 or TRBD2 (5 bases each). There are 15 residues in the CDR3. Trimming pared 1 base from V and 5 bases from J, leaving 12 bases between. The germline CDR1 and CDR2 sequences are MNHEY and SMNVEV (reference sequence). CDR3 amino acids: CASSLYSDSHNEQFF. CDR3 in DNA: TGTGCCAGCAGTTTATATAGCGACAGTCACAATGAGCAGTTCTTC.

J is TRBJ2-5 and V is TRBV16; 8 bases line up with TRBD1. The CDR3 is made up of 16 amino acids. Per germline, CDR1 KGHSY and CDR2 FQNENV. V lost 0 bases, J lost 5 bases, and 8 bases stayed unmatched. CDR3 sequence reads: CASSQSVAGGVETQYF. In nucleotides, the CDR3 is TGTGCCAGCAGCCAATCAGTGGCAGGGGGCGTGGAGACCCAGTACTTC.

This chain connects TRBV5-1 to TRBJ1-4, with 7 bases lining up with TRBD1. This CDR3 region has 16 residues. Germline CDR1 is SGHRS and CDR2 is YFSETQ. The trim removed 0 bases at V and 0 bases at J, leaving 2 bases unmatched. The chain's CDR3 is CASSLGDSATNEKLFF. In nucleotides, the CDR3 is TGCGCCAGCAGCTTGGGGGACAGTGCAACTAATGAAAAACTGTTTTTT. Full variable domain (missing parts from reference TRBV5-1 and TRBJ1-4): KAGVTQTPRYLIKTRGQQVTLSCSPISGHRSVSWYQQTPGQGLQFLFEYFSETQRNKGNFPGRFSGRQFSNSRSEMNVSTLELGDSALYLCASSLGDSATNEKLFFGSGTQLSVL.

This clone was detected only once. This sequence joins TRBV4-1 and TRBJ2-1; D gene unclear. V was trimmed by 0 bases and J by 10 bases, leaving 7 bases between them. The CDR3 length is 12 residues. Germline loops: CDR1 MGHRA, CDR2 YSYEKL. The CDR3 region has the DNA TGCGCCAGCAGCCAAGACCTCTGGGAGCAGTTCTTC. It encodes CASSQDLWEQFF.

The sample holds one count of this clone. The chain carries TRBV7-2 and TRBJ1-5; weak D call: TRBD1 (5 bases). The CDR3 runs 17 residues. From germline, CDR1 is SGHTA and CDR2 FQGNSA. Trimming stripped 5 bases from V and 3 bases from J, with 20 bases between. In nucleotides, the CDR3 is TGTGCCAGCAGCGCTCCGGGGGGATTCTGGGCCAATCAGCCCCAGCATTTT. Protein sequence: CASSAPGGFWANQPQHF.

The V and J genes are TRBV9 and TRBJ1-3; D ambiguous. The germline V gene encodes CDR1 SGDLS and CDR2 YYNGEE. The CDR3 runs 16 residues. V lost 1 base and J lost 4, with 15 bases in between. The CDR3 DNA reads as TGTGCCAGCAGCGTATCTGATCGGGTCGTCGGAAACACCATATATTTT. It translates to CASSVSDRVVGNTIYF.

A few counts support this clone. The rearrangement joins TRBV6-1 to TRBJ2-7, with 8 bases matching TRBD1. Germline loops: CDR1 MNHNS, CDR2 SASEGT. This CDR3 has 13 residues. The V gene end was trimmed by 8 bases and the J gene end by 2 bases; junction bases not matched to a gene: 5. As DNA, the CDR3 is TGTGCCAGCCTCCAGGGGGCTACCTACGAGCAGTACTTC. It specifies CASLQGATYEQYF.

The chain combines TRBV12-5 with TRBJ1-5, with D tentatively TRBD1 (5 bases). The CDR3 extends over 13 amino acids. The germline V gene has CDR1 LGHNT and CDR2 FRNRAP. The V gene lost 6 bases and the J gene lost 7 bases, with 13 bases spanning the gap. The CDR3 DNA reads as TGTGCTAGTGGCCGAGGGGTTGGGCAGCCCCAGCATTTT. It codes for CASGRGVGQPQHF. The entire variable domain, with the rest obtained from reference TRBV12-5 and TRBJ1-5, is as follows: DARVTQTPRHKVTEMGQEVTMRCQPILGHNTVFWYRQTMMQGLELLAYFRNRAPLDDSGMPKDRFSAEMPDATLATLKIQPSEPRDSAVYFCASGRGVGQPQHFGDGTRLSIL.

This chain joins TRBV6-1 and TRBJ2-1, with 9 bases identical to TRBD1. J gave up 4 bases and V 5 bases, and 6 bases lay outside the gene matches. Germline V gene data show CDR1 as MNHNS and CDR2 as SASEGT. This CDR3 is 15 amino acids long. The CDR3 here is CASSRQGGEYNEQFF. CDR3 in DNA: TGTGCCAGCAGTCGACAGGGGGGTGAGTACAATGAGCAGTTCTTC.

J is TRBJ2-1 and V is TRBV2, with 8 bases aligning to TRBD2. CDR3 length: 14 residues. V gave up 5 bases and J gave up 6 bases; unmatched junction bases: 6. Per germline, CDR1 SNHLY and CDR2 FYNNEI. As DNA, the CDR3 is TGTGCCAGCAGTAAAACGACTAGCGTCAATGAGCAGTTCTTC. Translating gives CASSKTTSVNEQFF.

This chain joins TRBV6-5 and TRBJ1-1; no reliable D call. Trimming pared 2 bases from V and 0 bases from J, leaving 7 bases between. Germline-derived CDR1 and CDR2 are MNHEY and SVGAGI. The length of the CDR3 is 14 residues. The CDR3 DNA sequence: TGTGCCAGCAGTTACGATTGGATGAACACTGAAGCTTTCTTT. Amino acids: CASSYDWMNTEAFF.

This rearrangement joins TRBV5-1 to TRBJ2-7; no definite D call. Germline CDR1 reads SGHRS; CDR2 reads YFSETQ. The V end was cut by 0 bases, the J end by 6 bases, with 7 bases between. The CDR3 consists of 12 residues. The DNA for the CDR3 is TGCGCCAGCAGCTTGGCCGGGTCCGAGCAGTACTTC. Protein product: CASSLAGSEQYF. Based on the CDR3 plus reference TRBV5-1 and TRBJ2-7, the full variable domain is KAGVTQTPRYLIKTRGQQVTLSCSPISGHRSVSWYQQTPGQGLQFLFEYFSETQRNKGNFPGRFSGRQFSNSRSEMNVSTLELGDSALYLCASSLAGSEQYFGPGTRLTVT.

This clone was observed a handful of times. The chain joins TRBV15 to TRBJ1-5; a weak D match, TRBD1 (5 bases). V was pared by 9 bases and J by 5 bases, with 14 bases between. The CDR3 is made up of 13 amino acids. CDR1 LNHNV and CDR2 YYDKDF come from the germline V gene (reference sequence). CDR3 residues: CATARGFDQPQHF. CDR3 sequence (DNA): TGTGCCACTGCGAGGGGTTTCGATCAGCCCCAGCATTTT.

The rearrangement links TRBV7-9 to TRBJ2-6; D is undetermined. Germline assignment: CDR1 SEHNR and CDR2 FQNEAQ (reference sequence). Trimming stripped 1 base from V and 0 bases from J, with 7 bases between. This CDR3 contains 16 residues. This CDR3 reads CASSLEQNSGANVLTF. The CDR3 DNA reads TGTGCCAGCAGCTTAGAGCAGAACTCTGGGGCCAACGTCCTGACTTTC. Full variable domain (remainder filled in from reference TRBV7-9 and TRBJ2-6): DTGVSQNPRHKITKRGQNVTFRCDPISEHNRLYWYRQTLGQGPEFLTYFQNEAQLEKSRLLSDRFSAERPKGSFSTLEIQRTEQGDSAMYLCASSLEQNSGANVLTFGAGSRLTVL.